This is a list of T cell receptor beta chains from one sample in a study of cytomegalovirus exposure and HLA in healthy donors. Libraries were prepared by immunoSEQ multiplex PCR; TCRdb keeps only in-frame clonotypes and omits some of them. Here the sample spans about 140,000 clones, about 80% being singletons. The sequencing input was PBMCs. The receptors come from a man between 40 and 49 years old in good health and CMV-seropositive. The CDR3 runs from the conserved cysteine through the conserved F or W. The order of the fields is D gene, V gene, J gene, clone size, CDR3 DNA, CDR3 protein. D genes are given only for firm matches. Not all rows give a size; the values are once, few, many and, for expanded clones, a class.

>TRBD1|TRBV11-2|TRBJ2-6|.
TGTGCCAGCAGCTCCCTAAGGGGGCCTGGGGCCAACGTCCTGACTTTC
CASSSLRGPGANVLTF
>.|TRBV7-9|TRBJ1-1|.
TGTGCCAGCAGCTTTGACAGGCTTACCGGGGAAGCTTTCTTT
CASSFDRLTGEAFF
>TRBD1|TRBV4-3|TRBJ1-3|.
TGCGCCAGCAGCCAAGCTGGGACAGGGGGCTTTGGAAACACCATATATTTT
CASSQAGTGGFGNTIYF
>TRBD1|TRBV18|TRBJ2-5|.
TGTGCCAGCTCACCCGGGACAGCAGAGCAGGGGACCCAGTACTTC
CASSPGTAEQGTQYF
>.|TRBV7-3|TRBJ1-6|.
TGTGCCAGCAGCCCTCGGGGTCTGGGTTCACCCCTCCACTTT
CASSPRGLGSPLHF
>TRBD1|TRBV27|TRBJ1-6|.
TGTGCCAGCACAACCTTGACAGGGGTAAATTCACCCCTCCACTTT
CASTTLTGVNSPLHF
>.|TRBV7-9|TRBJ1-1|.
TGTGCCAGCAGCTTAAACGCGGTGGAAGCTTTCTTT
CASSLNAVEAFF
>TRBD1|TRBV2|TRBJ1-1|.
TGTGCCAGCAGTGTAACAGGGGGAACTGAAGCTTTCTTT
CASSVTGGTEAFF
>TRBD1|TRBV7-3|TRBJ1-1|few
TGTGCCAGCAGCTTGACAGGGGCCACTGAAGCTTTCTTT
CASSLTGATEAFF
>.|TRBV5-4|TRBJ2-7|.
TGTGCCAGCAGCTTGGAGGGGCGACCATCCTACGAGCAGTACTTC
CASSLEGRPSYEQYF
>TRBD1|TRBV30|TRBJ1-5|.
TGTGCCTGGAGTGTTTGGGCGACAGGGAATCAGCCCCAGCATTTT
CAWSVWATGNQPQHF
>.|TRBV9|TRBJ1-1|few
TGTGCCAGCAGCGTAGGAGGGTCGAACACTGAAGCTTTCTTT
CASSVGGSNTEAFF
>TRBD1|TRBV2|TRBJ2-7|.
TGTGCCAGCAGAAGGAGATCGACAGGGGTCGACGAGCAGTACTTC
CASRRRSTGVDEQYF
>TRBD2|TRBV5-8|TRBJ2-1|.
TGTGCCAGCACCGGACTAGCGGGGTTCAATGAGCAGTTCTTC
CASTGLAGFNEQFF
>.|TRBV10-2|TRBJ1-5|.
TGCGCCAGCGGAAGGAGTGATAGCAATCAGCCCCAGCATTTT
CASGRSDSNQPQHF
>.|TRBV4-1|TRBJ1-6|.
TGCGCCAGCAGCCAACCAAGAGCCCCTAATTCACCCCTCCACTTT
CASSQPRAPNSPLHF
>TRBD1|TRBV30|TRBJ1-1|.
TGTGCCTGGAGTGTATGGAGACAGGGGGGGACTGAAGCTTTCTTT
CAWSVWRQGGTEAFF
>TRBD1|TRBV5-1|TRBJ2-5|.
TGCGCCAGCAGCCGGGACAGGGGGGGGGAGACCCAGTACTTC
CASSRDRGGETQYF
>.|TRBV30|TRBJ1-2|.
TGTGCCTGGAGTGTGGGAGGGACTAACTATGGCTACACCTTC
CAWSVGGTNYGYTF
>.|TRBV27|TRBJ2-5|once
TGTGCCAGCAGATCAGGGAACCAAGAGACCCAGTACTTC
CASRSGNQETQYF
>.|TRBV4-2|TRBJ2-7|once
TGTGCCAGCAGCCAACGGACAAATAGCTACGAGCAGTACTTC
CASSQRTNSYEQYF
>.|TRBV4-2|TRBJ1-3|once
TGTGCCAGCAGCCAAAATGCCCCCGGGACTGCGTCTGGAAACACCATATATTTT
CASSQNAPGTASGNTIYF
>.|TRBV19|TRBJ2-1|.
TGTGCCAGTAGTAAACCGGGTCTAGTGGGCAATGAGCAGTTCTTC
CASSKPGLVGNEQFF
>.|TRBV27|TRBJ2-7|.
TGTGCCAGCAGTTTAGCGGGGACAGTTTCCTACGAGCAGTACTTC
CASSLAGTVSYEQYF
>.|TRBV12-5|TRBJ2-3|.
TGTGCTAGTGGTTTGGGGATCACAGGAGAGGATACGCAGTATTTT
CASGLGITGEDTQYF
>.|TRBV30|TRBJ1-1|.
TGTGCCTGGAGTTTGGGGGCTGGTGAAGCTTTCTTT
CAWSLGAGEAFF
>.|TRBV5-6|TRBJ2-7|.
TGTGCCAGCAGCTTGACCTCTAGGTACGAGCAGTACTTC
CASSLTSRYEQYF
>.|TRBV2|TRBJ1-2|few
TGTGCCAGCAGGGAACACTTCTATGGCTACACCTTC
CASREHFYGYTF
>.|TRBV30|TRBJ2-2|.
TGTGCCTGGAATCTCAGTCCGAACACCGGGGAGCTGTTTTTT
CAWNLSPNTGELFF
>TRBD1|TRBV6-1|TRBJ1-1|.
TGTGCCAGCCTGACAGGGGGGACGAACACTGAAGCTTTCTTT
CASLTGGTNTEAFF
>TRBD1|TRBV28|TRBJ2-5|.
TGTGCCAGCAGCTACGGACAGGGGGGGGAGACCCAGTACTTC
CASSYGQGGETQYF
>.|TRBV19|TRBJ1-5|.
TGTGCCAGTAGTTCCCCAATCAATCAGCCCCAGCATTTT
CASSSPINQPQHF
>TRBD2|TRBV9|TRBJ2-7|.
TGTGCCAGCAGCCTCGCCGGGACTAGCTTCTACGAGCAGTACTTC
CASSLAGTSFYEQYF
>TRBD2|TRBV28|TRBJ2-7|.
TGTGCCAGCAGTTTATACCGGGGGGGCGGCTACGAGCAGTACTTC
CASSLYRGGGYEQYF
>.|TRBV2|TRBJ2-7|.
TGTGCCAGCAGTGAAGCGCAGGGTGAGCAGTACTTC
CASSEAQGEQYF
>TRBD2|TRBV15|TRBJ2-3|.
TGTGCCACCAGCAGAGAAACTAGCGGGGGGCCAACTAGCACAGATACGCAGTATTTT
CATSRETSGGPTSTDTQYF
>.|TRBV5-6|TRBJ2-3|.
TGTGCCAGCAGCTTGGAATCAGGTTTCGGTACAGATACGCAGTATTTT
CASSLESGFGTDTQYF
>TRBD1|TRBV2|TRBJ2-2|.
TGTGCCAGCAGACTCGGGACAGCGAACACCGGGGAGCTGTTTTTT
CASRLGTANTGELFF
>TRBD1|TRBV15|TRBJ1-2|.
TGTGCCACCAGCAGAGATAGGGGGACAGGCAAATATGGCTACACCTTC
CATSRDRGTGKYGYTF
>TRBD2|TRBV30|TRBJ2-4|once
TGTGCTTACGCAGCGGGGCTAGCCAAAAACATTCAGTACTTC
CAYAAGLAKNIQYF
>TRBD1|TRBV5-1|TRBJ1-1|.
TGCGCCAGCAGCCCGAAGGGGACAGGGAGTAGTACTGAAGCTTTCTTT
CASSPKGTGSSTEAFF
>TRBD1|TRBV5-4|TRBJ1-2|.
TGTGCCAGCAGCTCGGGACAGTCCCTTGGGGGCTACACCTTC
CASSSGQSLGGYTF
>TRBD1|TRBV11-2|TRBJ1-1|.
TGTGCCAGCAGCCCATGGGGACAGGGCGGTGAAGCTTTCTTT
CASSPWGQGGEAFF
>TRBD1|TRBV5-1|TRBJ1-1|.
TGCGCCAGCAGCCCAGGGACAGGGGGCCGGTTCCCCACTGAAGCTTTCTTT
CASSPGTGGRFPTEAFF
>.|TRBV5-6|TRBJ1-4|.
TGTGCCAGCAGCTTTTTGGCCCCCGGGGAAAAACTGTTTTTT
CASSFLAPGEKLFF
>.|TRBV6-5|TRBJ1-2|.
TGTGCCACCAGCTTCGCGGGCTATGGCTACACCTTC
CATSFAGYGYTF
>TRBD2|TRBV7-2|TRBJ2-3|few
TGTGCCAGCAGCCCTCGGGAGGGCCCTAGCACAGATACGCAGTATTTT
CASSPREGPSTDTQYF
>.|TRBV11-2|TRBJ2-1|.
TGTGCCAGCAGCTCCCAACTAGGAGACGGATACAATGAGCAGTTCTTC
CASSSQLGDGYNEQFF
>TRBD2|TRBV6-5|TRBJ2-1|once
TGTGCCAGCAGAGAGAGGGTCGGGCGGGGGAAGTTCTTC
CASRERVGRGKFF
>TRBD1|TRBV4-1|TRBJ1-1|.
TGCGCCAGCAGCCAAGGCGGACAGGGGGTCACTGAAGCTTTCTTT
CASSQGGQGVTEAFF
>TRBD1|TRBV7-2|TRBJ1-1|few
TGTGCCAGCAGCTTAGCGCCCGGACAGGGCAACACTGAAGCTTTCTTT
CASSLAPGQGNTEAFF
>TRBD2|TRBV10-1|TRBJ2-5|.
TGCGCCAGCAGTGAGGGGACTAGCGGACCTCAAGAGACCCAGTACTTC
CASSEGTSGPQETQYF
>.|TRBV19|TRBJ2-4|once
TGTGCCAGTAGTATCCCTAATTTAGCCAAAAACATTCAGTACTTC
CASSIPNLAKNIQYF
>TRBD1|TRBV11-3|TRBJ1-6|.
TGTGCCAGCAGCCCCCGACAGGGTAGCAATTCACCCCTCCACTTT
CASSPRQGSNSPLHF
>.|TRBV9|TRBJ2-7|.
TGTGCCAGCAGCGTCACCTACGAGCAGTACTTC
CASSVTYEQYF